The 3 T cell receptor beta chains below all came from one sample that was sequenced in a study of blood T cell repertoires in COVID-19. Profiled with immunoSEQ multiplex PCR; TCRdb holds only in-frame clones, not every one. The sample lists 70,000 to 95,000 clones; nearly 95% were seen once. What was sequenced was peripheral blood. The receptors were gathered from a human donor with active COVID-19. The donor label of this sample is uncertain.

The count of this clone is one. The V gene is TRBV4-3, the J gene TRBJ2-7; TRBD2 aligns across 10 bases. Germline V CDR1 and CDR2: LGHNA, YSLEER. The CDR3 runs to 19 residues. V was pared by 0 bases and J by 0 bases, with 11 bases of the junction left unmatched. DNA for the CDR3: TGCGCCAGCAGCCAAGATTTGGCTAGCGGGAGAGGTTACTCCTACGAGCAGTACTTC. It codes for CASSQDLASGRGYSYEQYF.

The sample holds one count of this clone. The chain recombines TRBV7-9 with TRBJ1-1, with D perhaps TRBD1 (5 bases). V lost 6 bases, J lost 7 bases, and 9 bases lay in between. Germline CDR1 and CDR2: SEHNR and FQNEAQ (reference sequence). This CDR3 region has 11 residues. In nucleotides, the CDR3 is TGTGCCAGCAGACCTGACAGTGAAGCTTTCTTT. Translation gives CASRPDSEAFF.

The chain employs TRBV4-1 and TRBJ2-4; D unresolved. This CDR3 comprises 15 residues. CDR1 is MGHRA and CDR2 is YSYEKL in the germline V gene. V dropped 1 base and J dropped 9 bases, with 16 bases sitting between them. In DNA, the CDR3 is TGCGCCAGCAGCCAAGGGATCAGCAGTCCAGGCATTCAGTACTTC. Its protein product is CASSQGISSPGIQYF.